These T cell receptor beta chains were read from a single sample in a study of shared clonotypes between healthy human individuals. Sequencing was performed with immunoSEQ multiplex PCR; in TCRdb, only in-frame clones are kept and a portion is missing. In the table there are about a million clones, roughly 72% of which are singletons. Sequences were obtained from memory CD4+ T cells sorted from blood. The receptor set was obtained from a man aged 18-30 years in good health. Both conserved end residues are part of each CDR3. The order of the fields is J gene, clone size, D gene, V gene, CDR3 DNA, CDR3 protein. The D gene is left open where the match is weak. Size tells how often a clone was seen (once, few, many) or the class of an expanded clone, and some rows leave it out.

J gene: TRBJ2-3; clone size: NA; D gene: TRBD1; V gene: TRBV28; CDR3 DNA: TGTGCCAGCAGTTCAAACAAGGGGACAGCTCTTGGGACAGATACGCAGTATTTT; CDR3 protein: CASSSNKGTALGTDTQYF
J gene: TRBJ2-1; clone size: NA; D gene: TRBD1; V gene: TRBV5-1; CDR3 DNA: TGCGCCAGCAGCCGAACCGGGACAGGGAGGGGGTACAATGAGCAGTTCTTC; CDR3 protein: CASSRTGTGRGYNEQFF
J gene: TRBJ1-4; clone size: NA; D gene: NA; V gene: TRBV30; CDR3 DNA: TGTGCCTGGAGTGTAGGGGACCGAGTCAGGCGCGAAAAACTGTTTTTT; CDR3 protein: CAWSVGDRVRREKLFF
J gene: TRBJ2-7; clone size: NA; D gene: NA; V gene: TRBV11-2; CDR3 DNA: TGTGCCAGCAGCTTAGAAGGGACGACCCTAAAGCAGTACTTC; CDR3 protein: CASSLEGTTLKQYF
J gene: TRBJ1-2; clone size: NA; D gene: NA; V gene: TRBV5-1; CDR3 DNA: TGCGCCAGCAGGGAGGACGGTTCCTATGGCTACACCTTC; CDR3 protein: CASREDGSYGYTF
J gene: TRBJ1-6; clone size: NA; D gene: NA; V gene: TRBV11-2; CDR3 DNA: TGTGCCAGCAGCTTAGATCTTTTACGTTCACCCCTCCACTTT; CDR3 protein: CASSLDLLRSPLHF
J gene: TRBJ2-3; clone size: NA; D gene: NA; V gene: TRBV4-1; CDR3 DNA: TGCGCCAGCAGCCAGATCGGGGGCACAGATACGCAGTATTTT; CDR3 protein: CASSQIGGTDTQYF
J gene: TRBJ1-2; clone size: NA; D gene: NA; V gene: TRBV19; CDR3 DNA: TGTGCCAGTAGTGACGGGGAGAGTGATGGCTACACCTTC; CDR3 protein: CASSDGESDGYTF
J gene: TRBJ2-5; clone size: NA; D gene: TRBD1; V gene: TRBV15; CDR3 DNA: TGTGCCACCAGCAGAGGTCGGGGACAGGGAAGGCAGCAAGAGACCCAGTACTTC; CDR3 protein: CATSRGRGQGRQQETQYF
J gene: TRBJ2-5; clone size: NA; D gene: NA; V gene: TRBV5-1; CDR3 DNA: TGCGCCAGCAGCTTGGTGCAGTCCGGAGAGACCCAGTACTTC; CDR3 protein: CASSLVQSGETQYF
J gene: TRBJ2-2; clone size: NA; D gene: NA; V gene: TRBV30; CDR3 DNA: TGTGCCTGGAGGTCAGGGAACACCGGGGAGCTGTTTTTT; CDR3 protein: CAWRSGNTGELFF
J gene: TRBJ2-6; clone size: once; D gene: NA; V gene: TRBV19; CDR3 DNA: TGTGCCAGTAGTATAACTGGGGCCAACGTCCTGACTTTC; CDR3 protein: CASSITGANVLTF
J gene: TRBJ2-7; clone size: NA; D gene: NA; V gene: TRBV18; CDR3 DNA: TGTGCCAGCTCACCAGACTTTCAGGGACCCTACGAGCAGTACTTC; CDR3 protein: CASSPDFQGPYEQYF
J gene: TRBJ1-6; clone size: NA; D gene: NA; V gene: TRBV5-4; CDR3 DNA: TGTGCCAGCAGCTTGGCCGGGGGACAACTAAATTCACCCCTCCACTTT; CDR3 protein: CASSLAGGQLNSPLHF
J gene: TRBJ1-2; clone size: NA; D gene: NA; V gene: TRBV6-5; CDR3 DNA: TGTGCCAGCACTCGGGACATCAATCTTAACTATGGCTACACCTTC; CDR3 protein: CASTRDINLNYGYTF
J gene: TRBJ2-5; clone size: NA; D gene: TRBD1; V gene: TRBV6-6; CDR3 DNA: TGTGCCAGCAGGCGGGGACAGGGGAAAGAGACCCAGTACTTC; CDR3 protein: CASRRGQGKETQYF
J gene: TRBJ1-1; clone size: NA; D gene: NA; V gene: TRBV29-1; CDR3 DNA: TGCAGCGCCCGACAGATGAACACTGAAGCTTTCTTT; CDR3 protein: CSARQMNTEAFF
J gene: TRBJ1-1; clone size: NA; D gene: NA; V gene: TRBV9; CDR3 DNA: TGTGCCAGCAGCGATGCCTCGAACACTGAAGCTTTCTTT; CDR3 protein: CASSDASNTEAFF
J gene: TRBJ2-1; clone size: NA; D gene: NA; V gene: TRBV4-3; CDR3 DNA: TGCGCCAGCAGCCAAGTTGGGGGCTTCTCCTACAATGAGCAGTTCTTC; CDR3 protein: CASSQVGGFSYNEQFF
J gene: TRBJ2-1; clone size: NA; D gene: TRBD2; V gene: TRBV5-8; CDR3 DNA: TGTGCCAGCAGCTTTAGCGGGAGGGCCGGGGATGAGCAGTTCTTC; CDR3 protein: CASSFSGRAGDEQFF
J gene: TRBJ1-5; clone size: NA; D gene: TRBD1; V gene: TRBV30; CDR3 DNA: TGTGCCTGGGGTGGACAGGGGCGTCAGCCCCAGCATTTT; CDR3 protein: CAWGGQGRQPQHF
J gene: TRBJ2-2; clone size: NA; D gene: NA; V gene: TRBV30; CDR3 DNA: TGTGCCTGGGGGTCCAACACCGGGGAGCTGTTTTTT; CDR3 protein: CAWGSNTGELFF
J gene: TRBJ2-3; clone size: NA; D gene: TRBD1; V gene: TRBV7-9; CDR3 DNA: TGTGCCAGTGGGGGACAGATGACAGATACGCAGTATTTT; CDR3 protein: CASGGQMTDTQYF
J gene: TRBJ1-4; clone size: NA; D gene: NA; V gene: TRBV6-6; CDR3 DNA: TGTGCCAGCAGTTACTCATACACTGAAAAACTGTTTTTT; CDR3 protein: CASSYSYTEKLFF